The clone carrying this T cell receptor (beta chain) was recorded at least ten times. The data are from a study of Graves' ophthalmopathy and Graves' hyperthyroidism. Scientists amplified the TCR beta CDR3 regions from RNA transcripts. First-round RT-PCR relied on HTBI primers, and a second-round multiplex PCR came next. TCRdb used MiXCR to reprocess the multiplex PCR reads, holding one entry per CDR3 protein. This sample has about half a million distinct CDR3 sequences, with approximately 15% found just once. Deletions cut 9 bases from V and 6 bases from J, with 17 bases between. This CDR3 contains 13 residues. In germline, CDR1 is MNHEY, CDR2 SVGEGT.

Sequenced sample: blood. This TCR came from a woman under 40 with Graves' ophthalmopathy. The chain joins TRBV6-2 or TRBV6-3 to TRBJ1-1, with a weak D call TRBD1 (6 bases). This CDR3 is CASKQGDPSEAFF. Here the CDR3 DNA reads TGTGCCAGTAAACAGGGCGACCCATCTGAAGCTTTCTTT.